This T cell receptor (beta chain) was sequenced in a study of cytomegalovirus exposure and HLA in healthy donors. Whole-study context: Findings of an earlier analysis included some 120 million unique TCR beta sequences from 170 million or so T cells. Broader study findings: CMV serostatus was the sole immune exposure data available. Clonal expansion was found to be greater in HLA-associated TCR beta chains than in equally common others in a later analysis.

This PCR relied on a set of 60 Vbeta primers and 13 Jbeta primers. This table comes from immunoSEQ multiplex PCR, and its TCRdb copy is limited to in-frame clones, with some not included. The sample has 150,000 or so clones; 82% are singletons. Per the germline V gene, CDR1 is SGHVS and CDR2 is FNYEAQ. The CDR3 is made up of 15 amino acids. J gave up 4 bases and V 3 bases, and 6 bases lay outside the gene matches. Of note for this clone: The antigen is unknown.

The receptor's source is a young man in good health and CMV-seropositive. This chain connects TRBV7-6 to TRBJ2-1, with TRBD2 identical over 7 bases. The sample consisted of PBMCs. The CDR3 sequence is CASSFSAGEYNEQFF. Here the CDR3 DNA reads TGTGCCAGCAGCTTTAGCGCGGGAGAGTACAATGAGCAGTTCTTC. The variable domain in full, with the rest retrieved from reference TRBV7-6 and TRBJ2-1, is GAGVSQSPRYKVTKRGQDVALRCDPISGHVSLYWYRQALGQGPEFLTYFNYEAQQDKSGLPNDRFSAERPEGSISTLTIQRTEQRDSAMYRCASSFSAGEYNEQFFGPGTRLTVL.